These T cell receptor beta chains were read from a single sample in a study of CD8 T cells in ankylosing spondylitis. One entry per CDR3 protein results from TCRdb running MiXCR on the 5' RACE reads. The data contain under 85,000 distinct CDR3 sequences, 5.3% of them singletons. Input material: blood, either unsorted or a sorted T cell fraction (not recorded which). Source of these receptors: a male donor with ankylosing spondylitis or in good health (not recorded which). Both conserved end residues are part of each CDR3. The order of the fields is CDR3 DNA, CDR3 protein, D gene, J gene, V gene, clone size. A D gene is named only where the DNA matches it firmly. Expanded clones are given a class, and other clones once, few, many or no size at all.

DNA: TGTGCCATCACCAGAGGGGGGTTTGGTGGGACTGAAGCTTTCTTT
CDR3: CAITRGGFGGTEAFF
D: -
J: TRBJ1-1
V: TRBV10-3
size: many

DNA: TGCGCCAGCAGCTTGTTGCCAGGGTCAACGATGAACACCGGGGAGCTGTTTTTT
CDR3: CASSLLPGSTMNTGELFF
D: -
J: TRBJ2-2
V: TRBV5-1
size: many

DNA: TGTGCCATCAGTGAGACGAGGGGTGACTATGGCTACACCTTC
CDR3: CAISETRGDYGYTF
D: -
J: TRBJ1-2
V: TRBV10-3
size: many

DNA: TGCAGTGCTGGGGGCCTTACAGACGAAGCTTTCTTT
CDR3: CSAGGLTDEAFF
D: -
J: TRBJ1-1
V: TRBV20-1
size: many

DNA: TGTGCCAGCAGTTCAGCGGGGGGACAGATCTACGAGCAGTACTTC
CDR3: CASSSAGGQIYEQYF
D: TRBD2
J: TRBJ2-7
V: TRBV7-9
size: many

DNA: TGTGCCAGCTCGGACATAGTCACAGATACGCAGTATTTT
CDR3: CASSDIVTDTQYF
D: -
J: TRBJ2-3
V: TRBV6-2/TRBV6-3
size: many

DNA: TGCAGTGCTAGAGGCCGCACGGCGCCCCCGTCTAATACGCAGTATTTT
CDR3: CSARGRTAPPSNTQYF
D: -
J: TRBJ2-3
V: TRBV20-1
size: many

DNA: TGCGCCAGCAGTGAGTCAGCCTACGAGCAGTACTTC
CDR3: CASSESAYEQYF
D: -
J: TRBJ2-7
V: TRBV10-2
size: many

DNA: TGCAGCGTTGTGTTGCCGGACAGGGGGGAAAAACTGTTTTTT
CDR3: CSVVLPDRGEKLFF
D: TRBD1
J: TRBJ1-4
V: TRBV29-1
size: many

DNA: TGCAGCGTTGAATCCACGGACAGGGGGCGCAGGCAGCCCCAGCATTTT
CDR3: CSVESTDRGRRQPQHF
D: TRBD1
J: TRBJ1-5
V: TRBV29-1
size: many

DNA: TGTGTCAGCAGCCCCCCCGTCCCGGGACAGGGGTCGGGGAGTCAGCCCCAGCATTTT
CDR3: CVSSPPVPGQGSGSQPQHF
D: TRBD1
J: TRBJ1-5
V: TRBV12-3/TRBV12-4
size: -

DNA: TGCGCCAGCAGCTTCGGGACAGGGGGATTGGGCAATCAGCCCCAGCATTTT
CDR3: CASSFGTGGLGNQPQHF
D: TRBD1
J: TRBJ1-5
V: TRBV5-1
size: many

DNA: TGTGCCAGCAGAGGGGAGGATAGCAATCAGCCCCAGCATTTT
CDR3: CASRGEDSNQPQHF
D: -
J: TRBJ1-5
V: TRBV6-1
size: many

DNA: TGTGCCAGCAGTTTTAGAGGGGGTCACACTGAAGCTTTCTTT
CDR3: CASSFRGGHTEAFF
D: -
J: TRBJ1-1
V: TRBV28
size: many

DNA: TGTGCCAGCAGTCCCCAAGGACTGGAAATTACCTACGAGCAGTACTTC
CDR3: CASSPQGLEITYEQYF
D: -
J: TRBJ2-7
V: TRBV28
size: many

DNA: TGCGCCAGCAGCTCCGACAGGGATTGGTACGAGCAGTACTTC
CDR3: CASSSDRDWYEQYF
D: TRBD1
J: TRBJ2-7
V: TRBV5-1
size: many

DNA: TGTGCCTTTCTAGGGCAGGGCAACGGTTCACCCCTCCACTTT
CDR3: CAFLGQGNGSPLHF
D: -
J: TRBJ1-6
V: TRBV30
size: many

DNA: TGCGCCAGCAGCTTGGTCGGAGACTTGCTCGAGCAGTACTTC
CDR3: CASSLVGDLLEQYF
D: -
J: TRBJ2-7
V: TRBV5-1
size: many

DNA: TGTGCCAGCTCACCGTCGCTAGACAATGAGCAGTTCTTC
CDR3: CASSPSLDNEQFF
D: -
J: TRBJ2-1
V: TRBV18
size: many

DNA: TGCGCCAGCAGCTTGGTAGTACTAGGGGGTATCACAGATACGCAGTATTTT
CDR3: CASSLVVLGGITDTQYF
D: -
J: TRBJ2-3
V: TRBV5-1
size: many

DNA: TGCAGTGCTATAAGACTAGCGGTTGGGGATACGCAGTATTTT
CDR3: CSAIRLAVGDTQYF
D: TRBD2
J: TRBJ2-3
V: TRBV20-1
size: many

DNA: TGTGCCAGCAGCCAGGCTGACGAGCGGAAGAATGAGCAGTTCTTC
CDR3: CASSQADERKNEQFF
D: -
J: TRBJ2-1
V: TRBV4-2
size: many

DNA: TGCGCCAGCAGCCAAGATCTTTGGACAGGCTATGGCTACACCTTC
CDR3: CASSQDLWTGYGYTF
D: TRBD1
J: TRBJ1-2
V: TRBV4-3
size: many

DNA: TGTGCCAGCAGCCAACAGCAACTCGCGAACACCGGGGAGCTGTTTTTT
CDR3: CASSQQQLANTGELFF
D: -
J: TRBJ2-2
V: TRBV3-1
size: many

DNA: TGCAGTGCTAGAGATCCTAGCGGCACAGATACGCAGTATTTT
CDR3: CSARDPSGTDTQYF
D: -
J: TRBJ2-3
V: TRBV20-1
size: few

DNA: TGCGCCAGCAGCTTGGGAGGGGGCGCCCCAGAAGCTTTCTTT
CDR3: CASSLGGGAPEAFF
D: TRBD1
J: TRBJ1-1
V: TRBV5-1
size: many

DNA: TGCAGCGCCAAGGACAGCGGGGTCGATCAGCCCCAGCATTTT
CDR3: CSAKDSGVDQPQHF
D: -
J: TRBJ1-5
V: TRBV29-1
size: few

DNA: TGTGCCAGCATTCGGACATTGAACACTGAAGCTTTCTTT
CDR3: CASIRTLNTEAFF
D: -
J: TRBJ1-1
V: TRBV12-3/TRBV12-4
size: many

DNA: TGCAGTGCTTCCCTGGACTGGAACAATGAGCAGTTCTTC
CDR3: CSASLDWNNEQFF
D: -
J: TRBJ2-1
V: TRBV20-1
size: many

DNA: TGCGCCAGCAGCCCGGGGACTAGCGGGTCTAGCACAGATACGCAGTATTTT
CDR3: CASSPGTSGSSTDTQYF
D: TRBD2
J: TRBJ2-3
V: TRBV4-1
size: many

DNA: TGTGCCAGCAGTGACGGGACTAGCGGATACCGGGGCACAGATACGCAGTATTTT
CDR3: CASSDGTSGYRGTDTQYF
D: TRBD2
J: TRBJ2-3
V: TRBV27
size: many

DNA: TGTGCCAGCAGCTTATATTGGGAAGGGACCTACGAGCAGTACTTC
CDR3: CASSLYWEGTYEQYF
D: -
J: TRBJ2-7
V: TRBV7-2
size: few

DNA: TGCGCCAGCAGTTGGTCTTTGGGGGATGAAAAACTGTTTTTT
CDR3: CASSWSLGDEKLFF
D: -
J: TRBJ1-4
V: TRBV5-1
size: many

DNA: TGCAGTGCTAGCCGGCAGGGGTTAAGCACCGGGGAGCTGTTTTTT
CDR3: CSASRQGLSTGELFF
D: -
J: TRBJ2-2
V: TRBV20-1
size: many

DNA: TGTGCCAGCAGTTTAAGGGAAAATGAAAAACTGTTTTTT
CDR3: CASSLRENEKLFF
D: -
J: TRBJ1-4
V: TRBV12-3/TRBV12-4
size: many

DNA: TGTGCCAGCAGCGTAAGACTCCGTGGGGAGACCCAGTACTTC
CDR3: CASSVRLRGETQYF
D: -
J: TRBJ2-5
V: TRBV2
size: -

DNA: TGTGCCAGCAGCACCACCGACAGTAGGTACCAGCCCCAGCATTTT
CDR3: CASSTTDSRYQPQHF
D: -
J: TRBJ1-5
V: TRBV27
size: many

DNA: TGTGCCAGCACCTCGACAGGGTTTGGTCGCACTGAAGCTTTCTTT
CDR3: CASTSTGFGRTEAFF
D: TRBD1
J: TRBJ1-1
V: TRBV28
size: many

DNA: TGTGCCAGCAGTTTCCAGGGGGAGGTGAGCACTGAAGCTTTCTTT
CDR3: CASSFQGEVSTEAFF
D: TRBD1
J: TRBJ1-1
V: TRBV7-2
size: many

DNA: TGCGCCAGCAGCTTGGCCGAAGCGGGGTCTGGAAACACCATATATTTT
CDR3: CASSLAEAGSGNTIYF
D: -
J: TRBJ1-3
V: TRBV5-1
size: many

DNA: TGCGCCAGCAGCTTGAAGCGCCCGCGACGGGGAGATAATTCACCCCTCCACTTT
CDR3: CASSLKRPRRGDNSPLHF
D: -
J: TRBJ1-6
V: TRBV5-1
size: few

DNA: TGCAGCGTGACCCGGGACGAGAGCTCCTATAATTCACCCCTCCACTTT
CDR3: CSVTRDESSYNSPLHF
D: -
J: TRBJ1-6
V: TRBV29-1
size: many

DNA: TGTGCCAGCAGTCTTGACTATACGGATACGCAGTATTTT
CDR3: CASSLDYTDTQYF
D: -
J: TRBJ2-3
V: TRBV7-2
size: many

DNA: TGTGCCATCAGTGAAGGGGTGCTAAACTACCACGAGCAGTACTTC
CDR3: CAISEGVLNYHEQYF
D: -
J: TRBJ2-7
V: TRBV10-3
size: many

DNA: TGCAGTGCTGGTCCATCAAGGGGCCTTACCTACGAGCAGTACTTC
CDR3: CSAGPSRGLTYEQYF
D: -
J: TRBJ2-7
V: TRBV20-1
size: many

DNA: TGCGCCAGCAGCTTGGAGGGTCTAGCTTTTACAGATACGCAGTATTTT
CDR3: CASSLEGLAFTDTQYF
D: -
J: TRBJ2-3
V: TRBV5-1
size: many